The 24 T cell receptor beta chains presented below share a single source sample, sequenced in a study of blood T cell repertoires in COVID-19. Sequenced by immunoSEQ multiplex PCR; TCRdb stores in-frame clones only, minus some. Counted here are 50,000 to 65,000 clones, about 90% occurring once; the ten biggest clones make up roughly 7%. Sequencing input: peripheral blood. The receptor source for this set is a woman aged 55-70 years with active or convalescent COVID-19.

The chain combines TRBV27 with TRBJ2-1; D unresolved. The germline V and J ends were trimmed by 4 bases and 4 bases, with 14 bases remaining between them. Germline loops: CDR1 MNHEY, CDR2 SMNVEV (reference sequence). The length of the CDR3 is 15 residues. The CDR3 reads CASSSFDAIYNEQFF. The CDR3 DNA reads as TGTGCCAGCAGTTCCTTCGATGCTATTTACAATGAGCAGTTCTTC.

For this clone: The limits of the CDR3 on the DNA are not certain, so only TCRdb's listed CDR3 is given. This chain connects TRBV6-2 or TRBV6-3 to TRBJ2-3; TRBD2 reflects the table's D call only, with no check against the DNA. Germline lookup yields CDR1 MNHEY and CDR2 SVGEGT. The CDR3 is 11 amino acids long, termini counted. The CDR3 region is CASSSSDTQYF.

V usage is TRBV7-9 and J usage is TRBJ2-2; 10 bases fit TRBD2. The germline V gene has CDR1 SEHNR and CDR2 FQNEAQ (reference sequence). V dropped 5 bases and J dropped 2; count of bases not matched to a gene: 8. The CDR3 consists of 17 residues. CDR3 sequence: CASSPRTSGVNTGELFF. The CDR3 DNA reads TGTGCCAGCAGCCCTAGAACTAGCGGGGTTAACACCGGGGAGCTGTTTTTT.

Written as DNA, the CDR3 is TGTGCCAGCAGCTTGGATGGTAGCGGGGACCGACGCCCAACTACGCAGTATTTT. It encodes CASSLDGSGDRRPTTQYF. The chain employs TRBV5-4 and TRBJ2-3; TRBD2 agrees at 8 bases. Germline loops: CDR1 SGHNT, CDR2 YYREEE (reference sequence). V was pared by 0 bases and J by 8 bases, with 17 bases of the junction left unmatched. The CDR3 consists of 18 residues. Full variable domain (rest looked up from reference TRBV5-4 and TRBJ2-3): ETGVTQSPTHLIKTRGQQVTLRCSSQSGHNTVSWYQQALGQGPQFIFQYYREEENGRGNFPPRFSGLQFPNYSSELNVNALELDDSALYLCASSLDGSGDRRPTTQYFGPGTRLTVL.

V gene TRBV2 combines with J gene TRBJ2-1; TRBD2 matches 10 bases. Unmatched junction bases numbered 6, after V lost 8 bases and J lost 5 bases. From germline, CDR1 is SNHLY and CDR2 FYNNEI. CDR3 length equals 14 residues. Here the CDR3 DNA reads TGTGCCAGCCGGGGGCTAGCGGGAGACAATGAGCAGTTCTTC. Amino acids: CASRGLAGDNEQFF.

The rearrangement links TRBV7-2 to TRBJ1-4, with D unclear. The ends were cut back, 4 bases at V and 0 bases at J, with 9 bases in the middle. Per germline, CDR1 SGHTA and CDR2 FQGNSA. The CDR3 consists of 15 residues. CDR3 loop: CASSSAYSTNEKLFF. The DNA for the CDR3 is TGTGCCAGCAGCTCCGCGTACTCAACTAATGAAAAACTGTTTTTT.

This sequence joins TRBV11-1 and TRBJ2-3, with D uncertain. V shed 0 bases and J shed 4 bases, with 5 bases lying between them. The CDR3 totals 13 residues. The V gene's germline CDR1 is SGHAT and CDR2 FQDESV (reference sequence). CDR3 DNA sequence: TGTGCCAGCAGCTTAGCGAGTCCAGATACGCAGTATTTT. Amino acid sequence: CASSLASPDTQYF.

This sequence joins TRBV3-1 (or the pseudogene TRBV3-2) and TRBJ1-1, with no clear D. The CDR3 sequence is 14 residues long. CDR1 and CDR2 from the germline V gene are LGHDT and YNNKEL (reference sequence). Trimming pared 5 bases from V and 1 base from J, leaving 11 bases between. CDR3 region: CASSLAPANTEAFF. In DNA, the CDR3 is TGTGCCAGCAGCTTAGCCCCAGCGAACACTGAAGCTTTCTTT.

This clone was observed a handful of times. This chain links TRBV15 with TRBJ2-3; possibly TRBD2 for D (5 bases). The germline V gene encodes CDR1 LNHNV and CDR2 YYDKDF (reference sequence). The CDR3 is 17 residues long. V dropped 1 base and J dropped 1 base, with 15 bases sitting between them. CDR3 sequence (DNA): TGTGCCACCAGCAGAGGAGGGCGCTCTAGTCGCACAGATACGCAGTATTTT. The encoded protein is CATSRGGRSSRTDTQYF.

The chain uses TRBV28 and TRBJ1-2; 8 bases are a match to TRBD1. There are 14 residues in the CDR3. Germline V lookup: CDR1 MDHEN, CDR2 SYDVKM. V dropped 6 bases and J dropped 6; count of bases not matched to a gene: 9. CDR3 sequence reads: CASRLLGQGHGYTF. In DNA, the CDR3 is TGTGCCAGCAGACTTCTAGGACAGGGACATGGCTACACCTTC.

The rearrangement uses TRBV7-9 and TRBJ2-3; no reliable D call. The CDR3 totals 15 residues. Germline V gene data show CDR1 as SEHNR and CDR2 as FQNEAQ (reference sequence). V shed 1 base and J shed 3 bases, with 11 bases lying between them. In DNA form, the CDR3 reads TGTGCCAGCAGCTTAGACCTAGGAATAACAGATACGCAGTATTTT. It specifies CASSLDLGITDTQYF.

The chain is built from TRBV6-2 or TRBV6-3 and TRBJ1-1; 7 bases align to TRBD1. This CDR3 has 12 residues. Germline CDR1 MNHEY, CDR2 SVGEGT. Trimming removed 2 bases from V and 9 bases from J; junction bases left unmatched: 3. CDR3 in DNA: TGTGCCAGCAGTTACGACAGGGTCAAAGCTTTCTTT. Translation: CASSYDRVKAFF.

The rearrangement links TRBV28 to TRBJ1-5; D gene ambiguous. CDR1 MDHEN and CDR2 SYDVKM come from the germline V gene. This CDR3 comprises 14 residues. V shed 6 bases and J shed 4 bases, with 13 bases lying between them. CDR3 sequence reads: CASRSGSENQPQHF. CDR3 sequence (DNA): TGTGCCAGCAGATCGGGATCGGAGAATCAGCCCCAGCATTTT.

The chain couples TRBV10-3 to TRBJ1-1; no reliable D call. V was pared by 6 bases and J by 0 bases, with 11 bases between. The CDR3 length is 14 residues. The V gene's germline CDR1 is ENHRY and CDR2 SYGVKD. The CDR3 protein is CAISPQTVNTEAFF. The DNA of the CDR3 is TGTGCCATCAGCCCCCAGACTGTGAACACTGAAGCTTTCTTT.

This chain joins TRBV6-6 and TRBJ2-1; D not resolved. V was clipped by 7 bases and J by 3 bases, with 10 bases between them. Germline CDR1 is MNHNY and CDR2 is SVGAGI (reference sequence). There are 13 residues in the CDR3. The CDR3 reads CASTHRSYNEQFF. The CDR3 DNA reads as TGTGCCAGCACCCATCGTAGCTACAATGAGCAGTTCTTC.

With respect to this clone: One junction end does not reproduce the germline sequence, and a read error may be involved. The chain has TRBV5-1 and TRBJ2-1; D possibly corresponds to TRBD1 (6 bases). This CDR3 is 16 amino acids long. The V gene's germline CDR1 is SGHRS and CDR2 YFSETQ. CDR3 in DNA: TGCGCCAGCGGCTTACAGGGAGATGGCTCCTACAATGAGCAGTTCTTC. Residues: CASGLQGDGSYNEQFF.

This CDR3 reads CASAHSLDSWETQYF. The CDR3 bases are TGCGCCAGTGCGCACTCACTTGACTCGTGGGAGACCCAGTACTTC. The V and J genes are TRBV5-1 and TRBJ2-5; no definite D call. The V end lost 8 bases, the J end lost 5 bases, and 22 bases lay between the germline ends. Per the germline V gene, CDR1 is SGHRS and CDR2 is YFSETQ. The CDR3 is made up of 15 amino acids.

J is TRBJ2-5 and V is TRBV7-9; D might be TRBD1 (6 bases). V lost 5 bases and J lost 5, with 15 bases in between. CDR1 is SEHNR, CDR2 FQNEAQ, per germline (reference sequence). This CDR3 contains 14 residues. Written as DNA, the CDR3 is TGTGCCAGCAGCACTCGACAGGCGAGCGAGACCCAGTACTTC. Residues: CASSTRQASETQYF.

This chain joins TRBV18 and TRBJ2-4, with D unclear. Germline loops: CDR1 KGHSH, CDR2 LQKENI. This CDR3 is 14 amino acids long. Deletions cut 2 bases from V and 0 bases from J, with 5 bases between. DNA for the CDR3: TGTGCCAGCTCACCATCCCGAGCCAAAAACATTCAGTACTTC. Its translation is CASSPSRAKNIQYF.

The V gene is TRBV2, the J gene TRBJ2-5, with no clear D. V lost 3 bases and J lost 4, with 12 bases in between. The CDR3 runs 14 residues. In germline, CDR1 is SNHLY, CDR2 FYNNEI. The CDR3 here is CASSEPPRGETQYF. As DNA, the CDR3 is TGTGCCAGCAGTGAGCCCCCCAGAGGAGAGACCCAGTACTTC. Drawing the rest from reference TRBV2 and TRBJ2-5, the complete variable domain is EPEVTQTPSHQVTQMGQEVILRCVPISNHLYFYWYRQILGQKVEFLVSFYNNEISEKSEIFDDQFSVERPDGSNFTLKIRSTKLEDSAMYFCASSEPPRGETQYFGPGTRLLVL.

The chain joins TRBV28 to TRBJ1-4; D not resolved. The CDR3 sequence is 14 residues long. Trimming stripped 3 bases from V and 8 bases from J, with 13 bases between. CDR1 MDHEN and CDR2 SYDVKM come from the germline V gene. Written as DNA, the CDR3 is TGTGCCAGCAGTTTGGCTCCTTCGAAGGAAAAACTGTTTTTT. It is translated as CASSLAPSKEKLFF. Full variable domain (remainder filled in from reference TRBV28 and TRBJ1-4): DVKVTQSSRYLVKRTGEKVFLECVQDMDHENMFWYRQDPGLGLRLIYFSYDVKMKEKGDIPEGYSVSREKKERFSLILESASTNQTSMYLCASSLAPSKEKLFFGSGTQLSVL.

DNA of the CDR3: TGTGCCAGCAGCTTAAGACAGGGGGCGAACTATGGCTACACCTTC. It codes for CASSLRQGANYGYTF. This chain joins TRBV3-1 (or the pseudogene TRBV3-2) and TRBJ1-2, with 10 bases aligning to TRBD1. The J segment lost 2 bases and the V segment lost 5 bases, leaving 5 bases of the junction unmatched. Germline CDR1 LGHDT, CDR2 YNNKEL (reference sequence). This CDR3 is 15 amino acids long.

This clone was observed a few times. The J gene is TRBJ1-4, the V gene TRBV28; TRBD1 aligns across 7 bases. Per the germline V gene, CDR1 is MDHEN and CDR2 is SYDVKM. The CDR3 has 15 residues. The J segment lost 5 bases and the V segment lost 6 bases, leaving 9 bases of the junction unmatched. CDR3 sequence reads: CASRRPQGKNEKLFF. CDR3 nucleotide sequence: TGTGCCAGCAGGCGCCCACAGGGGAAGAATGAAAAACTGTTTTTT.

The table lists this clone with a count of one. Germline and junction disagree at one end, which may indicate a read error. The V call is TRBV3-1 (or the pseudogene TRBV3-2), the J call TRBJ1-2; unclear D gene. The length of the CDR3 is 11 residues. Germline values: CDR1 LGHDT, CDR2 YNNKEL (reference sequence). The CDR3 spells CASSQEAVKSF. CDR3 nucleotide sequence: TGTGCCAGCAGCCAAGAAGCGGTAAAAAGCTTC.